This TCR beta chain was captured in a study of blood T cells in healthy people across ages. General study results and limits: With age, beta diversity per million T cells declined roughly linearly, significantly by roughly 40.

Sample-barcoded 5' priming and a J-beta primer mix drove a second PCR of about 6 to 12 cycles. CDR3-containing paired-end reads numbered at least 2.5 million in each sample. TCRdb used MiXCR to reprocess the 5' RACE reads, holding one entry per CDR3 protein. The table lists roughly 800,000 distinct CDR3 sequences, 58% of them singletons. V gave up 5 bases and J gave up 7 bases; unmatched junction bases: 15. The CDR3 is 17 residues long. The germline V gene encodes CDR1 SGHTA and CDR2 FQGNSA. For this clonotype: The target antigen is unknown.

In terms of origin and age, donors were healthy Caucasian individuals from Russia aged roughly 6 to 95. The clonotype was recovered from a man younger than 40 in good health. The J gene is TRBJ2-3, the V gene TRBV7-2; 10 bases agree with TRBD1. The sample consisted of blood. CDR3 nucleotides: TGTGCCAGCAGCAGAATCGGGACAGGGGATGGGGGACATACGCAGTATTTT. Encoded protein: CASSRIGTGDGGHTQYF.